A single sample gave rise to the 27 T cell receptor beta chains below, sequenced in a study of T cell changes during pregnancy in multiple sclerosis. Sequenced by immunoSEQ multiplex PCR; TCRdb stores in-frame clones only, minus some. The table has about 79,000 clones, about nine tenths seen once; the top ten hold more than 0.45%. Source: CD4+ T cells from peripheral blood mononuclear cells, taken in the second trimester of pregnancy. The receptors derive from a female donor with multiple sclerosis, enrolled in a pregnancy study.

The rearrangement joins TRBV19 to TRBJ1-5; 7 nucleotides match TRBD1. With V trimmed by 3 bases and J by 3 bases, 5 bases remained unmatched. From germline, CDR1 is LNHDA and CDR2 SQIVND (reference sequence). This CDR3 comprises 15 residues. The CDR3 coding sequence is TGTGCCAGTAGTATTCTCGGACAGGACAATCAGCCCCAGCATTTT. It yields the protein CASSILGQDNQPQHF.

The chain uses TRBV10-3 and TRBJ2-1; 8 positions agree with TRBD1. Germline CDR1 is ENHRY and CDR2 is SYGVKD. Losses at the gene ends were 6 bases for V and 9 bases for J; bases not matched to a gene: 16. The CDR3 totals 16 residues. CDR3 coding DNA: TGTGCCATCAGGGAAACTACGGACAGGGAGGACCGTGAGCAGTTCTTC. Its protein is CAIRETTDREDREQFF.

V and J are TRBV7-2 and TRBJ1-6, with D perhaps TRBD1 (5 bases). CDR1 and CDR2 (germline): SGHTA, FQGNSA. V lost 4 bases, J lost 4 bases, and 14 bases lay in between. The CDR3 length is 16 residues. CDR3 residues: CASSSRDRRYNSPLHF. In nucleotides, the CDR3 is TGTGCCAGCAGCTCGCGGGACCGTCGATATAATTCACCCCTCCACTTT.

The chain employs TRBV7-2 and TRBJ1-4; 10 bases fit TRBD1. V trimming: 1 base; J trimming: 7 bases; junction bases outside the gene matches: 9. CDR3 size: 17 residues. Germline V gives CDR1 SGHTA, CDR2 FQGNSA. The CDR3 region has the DNA TGTGCCAGCAGCTTAGATAGGTGGACAGGGGGACGTGAAAAACTGTTTTTT. As protein: CASSLDRWTGGREKLFF.

Details on this clone: An end of the junction does not agree with germline; a read error may underlie this. This sequence joins TRBV6-4 and TRBJ2-1; 10 bases match TRBD2. The germline V gene has CDR1 MRHNA and CDR2 SNTAGT. CDR3 size: 19 residues. The CDR3 DNA is TGTGCCAGCAGTCTAGAGGGGCTAGCGGGGGCGAGTTCCTATAATGAGCAGTTCTTC. This translates into CASSLEGLAGASSYNEQFF.

In DNA form, the CDR3 reads TGTGCCAGCAGCTTATCCAGCGGGAGTATCACCGGGGAGCTGTTTTTT. Translation gives CASSLSSGSITGELFF. The chain uses TRBV11-2 and TRBJ2-2; 8 positions agree with TRBD2. Trimming cost V 2 bases and J 4 bases; bases outside gene matches: 6. CDR3 size: 16 residues. Germline values: CDR1 SGHAT, CDR2 FQNNGV.

A few counts support this clone. The chain uses TRBV9 and TRBJ2-3, with 7 positions matching TRBD2. V lost 5 bases, J lost 1 base, and 7 bases stayed unmatched. Per germline, CDR1 SGDLS and CDR2 YYNGEE. The CDR3 length is 15 residues. The CDR3, as DNA: TGTGCCAGCAGTCCACCGGGAGGACGCACAGATACGCAGTATTTT. Its translation: CASSPPGGRTDTQYF. Full variable domain (missing parts from reference TRBV9 and TRBJ2-3): DSGVTQTPKHLITATGQRVTLRCSPRSGDLSVYWYQQSLDQGLQFLIQYYNGEERAKGNILERFSAQQFPDLHSELNLSSLELGDSALYFCASSPPGGRTDTQYFGPGTRLTVL.

The table lists this clone with a count of one. The gene calls are TRBV5-6 and TRBJ2-4; tentative D call: TRBD1 (5 bases). The CDR3 length is 15 residues. V was clipped by 0 bases and J by 8 bases, with 15 bases between them. The germline CDR1 and CDR2 sequences are SGHDT and YYEEEE. The CDR3 region is CASSLAPASRDIQYF. Written as DNA, the CDR3 is TGTGCCAGCAGCTTGGCCCCGGCATCCAGGGACATTCAGTACTTC.

This chain uses TRBV11-3 with TRBJ2-3, with D tentatively TRBD2 (7 bases). This CDR3 contains 13 residues. CDR1 and CDR2 from the germline V gene are SGHNT and YENEEA. Trimming stripped 6 bases from V and 4 bases from J, with 11 bases between. The CDR3 region has the DNA TGTGCCAGCAGTGAAGGGGGGGCAGATACGCAGTATTTT. Amino acid sequence: CASSEGGADTQYF.

The chain uses TRBV28 and TRBJ1-5; 8 bases map to TRBD1. Germline CDR1 reads MDHEN; CDR2 reads SYDVKM. V was pared by 5 bases and J by 3 bases, with 6 bases of the junction left unmatched. The length of the CDR3 is 15 residues. The CDR3 region is CASSLPGGVNQPQHF. The DNA of the CDR3 is TGTGCCAGCAGTCTCCCAGGGGGCGTCAATCAGCCCCAGCATTTT.

The gene calls are TRBV6-1 and TRBJ1-5; 10 bases align to TRBD1. This CDR3 contains 15 residues. The ends lost 6 bases at V and 3 bases at J; junction bases unmatched: 5. Germline CDR1 reads MNHNS; CDR2 reads SASEGT. The CDR3 loop reads CASRTGTGANQPQHF. The CDR3 nucleotides are TGTGCCAGCAGGACCGGGACAGGGGCCAATCAGCCCCAGCATTTT.

The rearrangement links TRBV9 to TRBJ2-3, with 8 bases that match TRBD2. CDR3 length equals 17 residues. Germline V lookup: CDR1 SGDLS, CDR2 YYNGEE. V gave up 0 bases and J gave up 2 bases; unmatched junction bases: 8. The CDR3 region has the DNA TGTGCCAGCAGCGTAGCTCTAGCGGGTGCCTCCACAGATACGCAGTATTTT. It is translated as CASSVALAGASTDTQYF.

The V call is TRBV28, the J call TRBJ1-1, with D tentatively TRBD1 (5 bases). Deletions cut 5 bases from V and 4 bases from J, with 20 bases between. This CDR3 has 16 amino acids. Germline-derived CDR1 and CDR2 are MDHEN and SYDVKM. CDR3 DNA: TGTGCCAGCAGTGAGCCGCGATTAACGGGGGGCACTGAAGCTTTCTTT. Translated: CASSEPRLTGGTEAFF. Supplemented by reference TRBV28 and TRBJ1-1, the full variable domain reads DVKVTQSSRYLVKRTGEKVFLECVQDMDHENMFWYRQDPGLGLRLIYFSYDVKMKEKGDIPEGYSVSREKKERFSLILESASTNQTSMYLCASSEPRLTGGTEAFFGQGTRLTVV.

The rearrangement joins TRBV5-1 to TRBJ2-1; the D gene is possibly TRBD1 (6 bases). This CDR3 has 15 amino acids. Per germline, CDR1 SGHRS and CDR2 YFSETQ. The germline V and J ends were trimmed by 2 bases and 7 bases, with 16 bases remaining between them. The CDR3 protein is CASSLQTDSGNEQFF. Here the CDR3 DNA reads TGCGCCAGCAGCTTACAAACGGACAGTGGGAATGAGCAGTTCTTC.

This clone was recorded only once. V is TRBV27 and J is TRBJ1-2; no reliable D call. This CDR3 region has 16 residues. V lost 6 bases and J 7 bases, leaving 24 bases between the germline ends. Per the germline V gene, CDR1 is MNHEY and CDR2 is SMNVEV (reference sequence). CDR3 sequence reads: CASSYQPGRGLGGYTF. The CDR3, as DNA: TGTGCCAGCAGCTATCAACCGGGCCGGGGTTTGGGTGGCTACACCTTC.

This chain connects TRBV7-2 to TRBJ1-5; 7 nucleotides match TRBD1. The ends lost 3 bases at V and 8 bases at J; junction bases unmatched: 10. The CDR3 is made up of 15 amino acids. Germline V gene sequence: CDR1 SGHTA, CDR2 FQGNSA. This CDR3 reads CASSLSGAGGKPQHF. CDR3 coding DNA: TGTGCCAGCAGCTTGAGTGGGGCAGGGGGGAAGCCCCAGCATTTT.

The chain employs TRBV7-9 and TRBJ1-4; 9 nucleotides match TRBD1. The CDR3 totals 16 residues. J lost 4 bases, V lost 5 bases, and 8 bases had no gene match. The germline V gene has CDR1 SEHNR and CDR2 FQNEAQ (reference sequence). The CDR3 reads CASSAGTGQFNEKLFF. The CDR3 nucleotides are TGTGCCAGCAGCGCGGGGACAGGGCAGTTTAATGAAAAACTGTTTTTT.

Comments on this clone: Different DNA sequences within this sample yield the same CDR3. The chain combines TRBV6-5 with TRBJ1-1; tentatively, D is TRBD1 (5 bases). Trimming shortened V by 2 bases and J by 2 bases, and 6 bases separated the two germline ends. Germline CDR1 reads MNHEY; CDR2 reads SVGAGI. This CDR3 has 13 amino acids. For the CDR3, the DNA is TGTGCCAGCAGTTACAGGGGCAACACTGAAGCTTTCTTT. Protein: CASSYRGNTEAFF.

This clone showed up just a few times. CDR3 region: CASSLVGGNSPLHF. The CDR3 nucleotides are TGTGCCAGCAGCTTAGTGGGGGGTAATTCACCCCTCCACTTT. The chain is built from TRBV7-2 and TRBJ1-6; perhaps TRBD1 as D (5 bases). The CDR3 is 14 residues long. In germline, CDR1 is SGHTA, CDR2 FQGNSA. V was shortened by 1 base and J by 6 bases, with 7 bases between the two germline ends. Full variable domain (remainder filled in from reference TRBV7-2 and TRBJ1-6): GAGVSQSPSNKVTEKGKDVELRCDPISGHTALYWYRQSLGQGLEFLIYFQGNSAPDKSGLPSDRFSAERTGGSVSTLTIQRTQQEDSAVYLCASSLVGGNSPLHFGNGTRLTVT.

The V and J genes are TRBV6-1 and TRBJ1-5; D gene uncertain. The germline gives CDR1 MNHNS, CDR2 SASEGT. The CDR3 runs to 14 residues. V was clipped by 6 bases and J by 5 bases, with 14 bases between them. This CDR3 reads CASSPGWEYQPQHF. The CDR3 DNA is TGTGCCAGCAGCCCGGGGTGGGAGTATCAGCCCCAGCATTTT.

The table lists this clone with a count of one. The chain employs TRBV2 and TRBJ1-2, with TRBD1 matching 8 bases. Germline CDR1 and CDR2: SNHLY and FYNNEI. The CDR3 consists of 13 residues. Unmatched junction bases numbered 7, after V lost 5 bases and J lost 8 bases. The CDR3 DNA is TGTGCCAGCAGTAAAGACAGGGGAAGCGGCTACACCTTC. Translating gives CASSKDRGSGYTF.

The CDR3 region is CASSTHGGVGEQYF. CDR3 in DNA: TGTGCCAGCAGCACTCATGGGGGGGTCGGCGAGCAGTACTTC. J is TRBJ2-7 and V is TRBV7-2, with TRBD2 matching over 7 bases. The CDR3 sequence is 14 residues long. Germline CDR1 and CDR2: SGHTA and FQGNSA. The trim removed 5 bases at V and 6 bases at J, leaving 10 bases unmatched.

The chain is built from TRBV5-6 and TRBJ1-2; 8 bases agree with TRBD1. CDR3 size: 15 residues. J gave up 6 bases and V 3 bases, and 10 bases lay outside the gene matches. The V gene's germline CDR1 is SGHDT and CDR2 YYEEEE. CDR3 nucleotides: TGTGCCAGCAGCTCCGGACAGGGTGGGCTGAATGGCTACACCTTC. This encodes CASSSGQGGLNGYTF.

The chain couples TRBV27 to TRBJ1-6; the D gene is possibly TRBD1 (6 bases). V lost 1 base and J 0 bases, leaving 10 bases between the germline ends. Germline CDR1 is MNHEY and CDR2 is SMNVEV (reference sequence). CDR3 length: 17 residues. The DNA of the CDR3 is TGTGCCAGCAGTTTATTCGGACAGAGCTCCTATAATTCACCCCTCCACTTT. Protein product: CASSLFGQSSYNSPLHF.

This chain joins TRBV7-2 and TRBJ1-4; 7 bases align to TRBD1. CDR3 length: 15 amino acids. Germline V gene sequence: CDR1 SGHTA, CDR2 FQGNSA. J was trimmed by 6 bases and V by 5 bases; bases with no gene match: 9. CDR3 in amino acids: CASSLGGGRDEKLFF. The CDR3 coding sequence is TGTGCCAGCAGCCTAGGAGGGGGCCGGGATGAAAAACTGTTTTTT.

This chain connects TRBV7-2 to TRBJ2-4; D possibly corresponds to TRBD2 (5 bases). The germline gives CDR1 SGHTA, CDR2 FQGNSA. The CDR3 totals 15 residues. V lost 4 bases and J 0 bases, leaving 10 bases between the germline ends. DNA of the CDR3: TGTGCCAGCAGCTCCGGAGCGGTAGCCAAAAACATTCAGTACTTC. As protein: CASSSGAVAKNIQYF.

V gene TRBV5-4 combines with J gene TRBJ1-2; tentatively, D is TRBD1 (5 bases). The V gene lost 2 bases and the J gene lost 8 bases, with 13 bases spanning the gap. CDR1 and CDR2 from the germline V gene are SGHNT and YYREEE (reference sequence). There are 13 residues in the CDR3. The CDR3 nucleotides are TGTGCCAGCAGCTTACGCAGGGAGGACGGCTACACCTTC. It codes for CASSLRREDGYTF.